This TCR beta chain was obtained from a study of read filtering for tumor transcriptome and immune sequencing. Across the whole study: Roughly 8 patients were R-ISS I, more than 15 were R-ISS II, over 5 were R-ISS III. TCR-mapped reads were about 4 to 11 million with IR-seq versus about 75 to 1,400 with RNA-seq.

General observations from the study: IR-seq and RNA-seq agreed better without single-read clonotypes. IR-seq captured clonotypes deeper and more reliably than RNA-seq.

In its sample, this clonotype was seen many times. The target antigen is unknown. The library was built from about 370 ng RNA with molecular barcoded adaptors for alpha/delta and beta/gamma chains. MiXCR, applied by TCRdb to the reads, yields one record per CDR3 protein. The sample holds fewer than 90,000 distinct CDR3 sequences, roughly an eighth seen once. V gave up 1 base and J gave up 3 bases, with 6 bases separating them. There are 12 residues in the CDR3. Germline CDR1 SQVTM, CDR2 ANQGSEA. This chain links TRBV29-1 with TRBJ2-5, with D perhaps matching TRBD1 (6 bases). This receptor was taken from a donor at least 40 years old with multiple myeloma. The specimen sequenced was a population of CD138-negative cells sorted from bone marrow. CDR3 sequence reads: CSVEAGEETQYF. In nucleotides, the CDR3 is TGCAGCGTTGAAGCAGGGGAAGAGACCCAGTACTTC.